This T cell receptor (beta chain) was sequenced during a study of fetal regulatory T cell absence and autoimmunity. On this clone itself: Its antigen remains unknown.

The protocol was immunoSEQ multiplex PCR, while the TCRdb copy is restricted to in-frame clones and leaves out a portion. The sample has some 44,000 clones, roughly 80% seen once. Study-wide points: Some top pancreas TCR clones were over 95-fold enriched versus cord blood. The oligoclonal enrichment was interpreted as supporting antigen-driven pancreatic autoimmunity before birth in IPEX syndrome.

V was trimmed by 2 bases and J by 3 bases, leaving 5 bases between them. Germline lookup yields CDR1 KGHSH and CDR2 LQKENI. CDR3 length: 13 amino acids. This rearrangement joins TRBV18 to TRBJ1-5, with D possibly matching TRBD1 (5 bases). Sequenced: cord blood. The receptor was derived from a newborn boy with IPEX syndrome. The CDR3 region has the DNA TGTGCCAGCTCACCAGGGACCAATCAGCCCCAGCATTTT. It is translated as CASSPGTNQPQHF.